This T cell receptor (beta chain) is from a study of Ad26.COV2.S vaccination and SARS-CoV-2 variants. The treatment here: around 19 received Ad26.COV2.S at low or high dose, single or two shots; roughly 5 received placebo; per-sample allocation not given. The samples date from day 63 after the first vaccine or placebo injection. A Boston donor was an adult aged 18-55 years. As its vector, the vaccine had Ad26, which expressed Wuhan-strain SARS-CoV-2 spike. On this clone itself: Antigen: not known.

The protocol was immunoSEQ multiplex PCR, while the TCRdb copy is restricted to in-frame clones and leaves out a portion. The sample carries 350,000 to 400,000 clones, approximately 91% recorded once. Trimming pared 0 bases from V and 10 bases from J, leaving 8 bases between. The CDR3 runs to 13 residues. Germline lookup yields CDR1 SGHRS and CDR2 YFSETQ. Study findings and constraints: Vaccine recipients and placebo recipients showed similar non-spike TCR breadth.

Sequenced here: peripheral blood, sampled in a trial of Ad26.COV2.S vaccine versus placebo. This TCR was recovered from a person between 18 and 65 years old who received the Ad26.COV2.S COVID-19 vaccine or a placebo. The chain couples TRBV5-1 to TRBJ1-6; D might be TRBD1 (5 bases). The CDR3 region is CASSLAGHSPLHF. DNA for the CDR3: TGCGCCAGCAGCTTGGCAGGGCACTCACCCCTCCACTTT.